The 21 T cell receptor beta chains in this list originate from one sample, sequenced in a study of response to subunit inactivated influenza vaccine. TCRdb re-called the RT-PCR reads with MiXCR, one entry per CDR3 protein. Of a few hundred thousand distinct CDR3 sequences listed, around 20% were seen once; the top ten hold 10%. The sample here was PBMCs from blood, taken less than 22 months after vaccination. The receptors were sampled from a man aged 45 to 75 who received an inactivated influenza vaccine.

The genes are TRBV5-1 and TRBJ2-7, with D possibly being TRBD1 or TRBD2 (5 bases each). This CDR3 is built from 14 residues. The ends were cut back, 0 bases at V and 5 bases at J, with 12 bases in the middle. The germline gives CDR1 SGHRS, CDR2 YFSETQ. In DNA form, the CDR3 reads TGCGCCAGCAGCTTGGGGCAGGGACCCCACGAGCAGTACTTC. Protein product: CASSLGQGPHEQYF. The complete variable domain, with remaining parts taken from reference TRBV5-1 and TRBJ2-7, reads KAGVTQTPRYLIKTRGQQVTLSCSPISGHRSVSWYQQTPGQGLQFLFEYFSETQRNKGNFPGRFSGRQFSNSRSEMNVSTLELGDSALYLCASSLGQGPHEQYFGPGTRLTVT.

Details on this clonotype: It is likely a read error, because the conserved phenylalanine at the end of the CDR3 is missing. The chain carries TRBV7-2 and TRBJ1-2, with D unresolved. Germline CDR1 SGHTA, CDR2 FQGNSA. Deletions cut 7 bases from V and 0 bases from J, with 9 bases between. The CDR3 totals 13 residues. In DNA form, the CDR3 reads TGTGCCAGCAAAGGCTTGGCTAACTATGGCTACACCGTC. Translating gives CASKGLANYGYTV.

In this sample, this clonotype turned up a few times. J is TRBJ2-7 and V is TRBV4-2, with 10 bases identical to TRBD1. V was clipped by 0 bases and J by 4 bases; unmatched bases: 6. Per the germline V gene, CDR1 is LGHNA and CDR2 is YNFKEQ. CDR3 size: 16 residues. CDR3 in DNA: TGTGCCAGCAGCCAAGATTTGTGGGACAGGGGTTACGAGCAGTACTTC. Protein sequence: CASSQDLWDRGYEQYF.

The CDR3 region has the DNA TGCAGCGTTGAAGAGGCAGTCGGGTGGAACACTGAAGCTTTCTTT. This gives the protein CSVEEAVGWNTEAFF. The rearrangement joins TRBV29-1 to TRBJ1-1; D remains ambiguous. The CDR3 has 15 residues. Per the germline V gene, CDR1 is SQVTM and CDR2 is ANQGSEA. Trimming shortened V by 0 bases and J by 1 base, and 12 bases separated the two germline ends.

Only a few counts were recorded for this clonotype. CDR3 loop: CASSFSSGEYNEQFF. In DNA form, the CDR3 reads TGTGCCAGCAGCTTCTCAAGCGGGGAGTACAATGAGCAGTTCTTC. The genes are TRBV5-6 and TRBJ2-1; 7 nucleotides align to TRBD2. The junction had 6 bases not matched to a gene; V was cut back by 2 bases and J by 4 bases. Per germline, CDR1 SGHDT and CDR2 YYEEEE. The CDR3 sequence is 15 residues long. Filled out from reference TRBV5-6 and TRBJ2-1, the complete variable domain reads DAGVTQSPTHLIKTRGQQVTLRCSPKSGHDTVSWYQQALGQGPQFIFQYYEEEERQRGNFPDRFSGHQFPNYSSELNVNALLLGDSALYLCASSFSSGEYNEQFFGPGTRLTVL.

This clonotype occurred a few times. V is TRBV28 and J is TRBJ2-2; D call uncertain. Germline values: CDR1 MDHEN, CDR2 SYDVKM. This CDR3 has 13 amino acids. The V and J ends lost 3 bases and 6 bases respectively, with 8 bases between them. The CDR3: CASSLYIPGELFF. The DNA of the CDR3 is TGTGCCAGCAGTTTGTATATCCCCGGGGAGCTGTTTTTT.

The chain is built from TRBV7-2 and TRBJ2-5, with 12 bases fitting TRBD2. With 5 bases clipped from V and 4 bases from J, the junction kept 5 bases outside the gene matches. CDR3 size: 15 residues. Germline lookup yields CDR1 SGHTA and CDR2 FQGNSA. The CDR3: CASSRPGLAGETQYF. As DNA, the CDR3 is TGTGCCAGCAGCCGACCGGGACTAGCGGGAGAGACCCAGTACTTC.

Here the CDR3 reads CSAVTGIQETQYF. The CDR3 nucleotides are TGCAGTGCTGTAACAGGGATCCAAGAGACCCAGTACTTC. The chain joins TRBV20-1 to TRBJ2-5, with a weak D call TRBD1 (6 bases). CDR3 length: 13 amino acids. V lost 5 bases, J lost 1 base, and 11 bases lay in between. CDR1 DFQATT and CDR2 SNEGSKA come from the germline V gene (reference sequence).

This clonotype was seen only a few times. The V gene is TRBV12-3 or TRBV12-4, the J gene TRBJ2-1; D gene uncertain. V was trimmed by 8 bases and J by 7 bases, leaving 12 bases between them. This CDR3 spans 12 amino acids. The CDR3 DNA is TGTGCCAGCGGCTCCCCCCCGAATGAGCAGTTCTTC. Protein sequence: CASGSPPNEQFF.

In this sample, this clonotype turned up a few times. This rearrangement joins TRBV24-1 to TRBJ2-1; D unclear. Trimming removed 4 bases from V and 6 bases from J, with 6 bases in between. The CDR3 has 12 residues. The germline gives CDR1 KGHDR, CDR2 SFDVKD. The CDR3: CATSDYTNEQFF. CDR3 coding DNA: TGTGCCACCAGTGACTATACCAATGAGCAGTTCTTC.

The genes are TRBV6-2 or TRBV6-3 and TRBJ1-1; tentatively, D is TRBD1 (5 bases). The CDR3 has 12 residues. Germline values: CDR1 MNHEY, CDR2 SVGEGT. Deletions cut 0 bases from V and 11 bases from J, with 10 bases between. DNA for the CDR3: TGTGCCAGCAGTTACTCGCCAGCAGGGGCTTTCTTT. This codes for CASSYSPAGAFF.

In its sample, this clonotype was seen a few times. This rearrangement joins TRBV12-3 or TRBV12-4 to TRBJ1-1; 8 bases are a match to TRBD1. The J segment lost 5 bases and the V segment lost 5 bases, leaving 7 bases of the junction unmatched. The CDR3 totals 14 residues. CDR3 nucleotides: TGTGCCAGCAGTCTTTACAGGGGGAGGACTGAAGCTTTCTTT. Translating gives CASSLYRGRTEAFF.

This clonotype was detected ten times or more. The chain couples TRBV20-1 to TRBJ1-2, with a possible D match to TRBD1 (6 bases). The V gene's germline CDR1 is DFQATT and CDR2 SNEGSKA (reference sequence). This CDR3 is built from 14 residues. V lost 0 bases and J lost 3, with 11 bases in between. This CDR3 reads CSARDFRGDYGYTF. CDR3 sequence (DNA): TGCAGTGCTAGAGACTTCAGGGGTGACTATGGCTACACCTTC.

This clonotype was found many times. At one end the junction does not follow the germline gene, possibly because of a read error. V usage is TRBV10-3 and J usage is TRBJ1-5, with TRBD1 as a possible D gene (6 bases). CDR1 is ENHRY and CDR2 is SYGVKD in the germline V gene. There are 13 residues in the CDR3. DNA of the CDR3: TGTGCCATCACATCAGACAGGAATCAACCCCAGCATTTT. Translating gives CAITSDRNQPQHF.

The genes are TRBV5-5 and TRBJ2-7; 7 bases are shared with TRBD2. Germline loops: CDR1 SGHKS, CDR2 YYEKEE (reference sequence). The CDR3 consists of 16 residues. With V trimmed by 4 bases and J by 2 bases, 12 bases remained unmatched. CDR3 DNA sequence: TGTGCCAGCAGCCTAAACCCCGGAACTAGCGCCTACGAGCAGTACTTC. This codes for CASSLNPGTSAYEQYF.

This chain joins TRBV29-1 and TRBJ1-1; 8 bases line up with TRBD1. Germline trimming cut 6 bases from V and 7 bases from J; bases unmatched to any gene: 13. Germline V gives CDR1 SQVTM, CDR2 ANQGSEA. The CDR3 is 14 amino acids. The CDR3 bases are TGCAGCGTCAGGGGACAGGTTGAACATAATGAAGCTTTCTTT. Translated, it gives CSVRGQVEHNEAFF.

The V call is TRBV27, the J call TRBJ2-7, with D uncertain. V lost 1 base to trimming and J lost 3 bases, with 13 bases between them. The CDR3 has 15 amino acids. CDR1 and CDR2 from the germline V gene are MNHEY and SMNVEV (reference sequence). In DNA form, the CDR3 reads TGTGCCAGCAGTTTATTGGGTAGGTGGGGCTACGAGCAGTACTTC. As protein: CASSLLGRWGYEQYF.

This chain uses TRBV6-2 or TRBV6-3 with TRBJ2-3, with TRBD2 matching over 10 bases. The CDR3 sequence is 18 residues long. The V and J ends lost 3 bases and 3 bases, in that order; junction bases with no gene match: 12. CDR1 is MNHEY, CDR2 SVGEGT, per germline. CDR3 loop: CASSYMVTSGQDTDTQYF. The CDR3 DNA follows: TGTGCCAGCAGTTATATGGTGACTAGCGGGCAGGATACAGATACGCAGTATTTT.

The rearrangement uses TRBV20-1 and TRBJ2-7; 8 positions match TRBD1. Germline CDR1 and CDR2: DFQATT and SNEGSKA (reference sequence). This CDR3 region has 16 residues. V shed 0 bases, J shed 5 bases, and the junction held 12 bases outside the gene matches. The CDR3: CSARDSMRQGSHEQYF. CDR3 coding DNA: TGCAGTGCTAGAGATAGTATGAGACAGGGGTCCCACGAGCAGTACTTC.

This clonotype was seen only a few times. The rearrangement links TRBV7-8 to TRBJ1-3, with 12 bases aligning to TRBD1. The CDR3 covers 17 residues. CDR1 and CDR2 from the germline V gene are SGHVS and FQNEAQ. With 3 bases clipped from V and 0 bases from J, the junction kept 3 bases outside the gene matches. The CDR3 coding sequence is TGTGCCAGCAGCTTCGGGACAGGGGGCCTCTCTGGAAACACCATATATTTT. It codes for CASSFGTGGLSGNTIYF.

This clonotype was recorded a few times. The V and J genes are TRBV6-5 and TRBJ1-6, with a weak D call TRBD1 (5 bases). Germline CDR1 MNHEY, CDR2 SVGAGI. This CDR3 comprises 12 residues. Trimming cost V 6 bases and J 7 bases, with 7 bases left between them. CDR3 bases: TGTGCCAGCAGGCCAGGGAATTCACCCCTCCACTTT. It encodes CASRPGNSPLHF.